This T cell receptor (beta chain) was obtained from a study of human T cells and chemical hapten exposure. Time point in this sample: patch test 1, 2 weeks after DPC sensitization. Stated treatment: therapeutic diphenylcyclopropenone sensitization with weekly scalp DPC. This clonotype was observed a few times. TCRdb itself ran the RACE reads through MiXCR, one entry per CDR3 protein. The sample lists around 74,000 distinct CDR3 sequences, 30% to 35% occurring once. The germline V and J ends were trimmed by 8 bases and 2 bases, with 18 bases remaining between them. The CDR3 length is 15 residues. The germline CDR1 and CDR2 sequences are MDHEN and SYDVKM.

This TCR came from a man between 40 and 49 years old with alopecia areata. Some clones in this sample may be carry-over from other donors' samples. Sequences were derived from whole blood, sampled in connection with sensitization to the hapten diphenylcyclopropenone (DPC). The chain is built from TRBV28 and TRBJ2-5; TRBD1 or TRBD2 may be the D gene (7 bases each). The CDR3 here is CASPQGEGEQETQYF. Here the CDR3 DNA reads TGTGCCAGCCCCCAGGGGGAGGGCGAGCAAGAGACCCAGTACTTC.